The present T cell receptor (beta chain) was sequenced within a study of T-cell memory formation after mild COVID-19. Regarding the study as a whole: Contracting clones from day 15 to 85 showed balanced CD4/CD8; later expanders favored CD4+. Memory from before infection featured some responding clones, which suggests cross-reactive memory joined.

For this clonotype: Its matching antigen is unknown.

5'RACE with constant-segment primers built TCRalpha and TCRbeta cDNA libraries with UMIs. TCRdb re-analysed the 5' RACE reads in MiXCR, keeping a single row per CDR3 protein. The table records 120,000 to 150,000 distinct CDR3 sequences, less than 20% of them present only once. Sequencing was carried out using PBMCs or a T cell subset sorted from them (not recorded which). This receptor was obtained from an adult woman who had mild COVID-19 (a few samples of this study predate the infection). Cell type and time point are not known.

The CDR3 is CASSLPGLETNEQFF. CDR3 nucleotides: TGCGCCAGCAGCCTTCCGGGACTCGAAACCAATGAGCAGTTCTTC. The V call is TRBV5-1, the J call TRBJ2-1; perhaps TRBD2 as D (6 bases). CDR1 and CDR2 (germline): SGHRS, YFSETQ. Trimming stripped 4 bases from V and 6 bases from J, with 17 bases between. The CDR3 covers 15 residues. The full variable domain, rest sourced from reference TRBV5-1 and TRBJ2-1, is KAGVTQTPRYLIKTRGQQVTLSCSPISGHRSVSWYQQTPGQGLQFLFEYFSETQRNKGNFPGRFSGRQFSNSRSEMNVSTLELGDSALYLCASSLPGLETNEQFFGPGTRLTVL.